This TCR beta chain was profiled in a study of identical twins. Overall study results and limits: Out-of-frame beta chain sequences displayed weaker excess sharing between twins.

There are a few counts of this clonotype. What it binds is not known. The trim removed 8 bases at V and 3 bases at J, leaving 1 base unmatched. The CDR3 length is 11 residues. Germline V lookup: CDR1 DFQATT, CDR2 SNEGSKA (reference sequence). A template switching step contributed a universal primer site, while unique molecular identifiers were present in the cDNA. TCRdb fed the 5' RACE reads into MiXCR, producing one record per CDR3 protein. The sample includes 450,000 or so distinct CDR3 sequences, 12% to 15% of them seen just once. Only healthy Caucasians were included as donors. This sample also appeared in a second study, on yellow fever vaccine responses in identical twins. That work states: A vaccine T cell response that seemed partly convergent and partly personalized was reported in twins.

The sample comprised CD4+ T cells sorted from blood. This TCR came from a woman younger than 35 in good health. This sequence joins TRBV20-1 and TRBJ2-5; 9 nucleotides line up with TRBD2. CDR3 loop: CSRLAEETQYF. DNA for the CDR3: TGCAGTCGACTAGCGGAAGAGACCCAGTACTTC.